Only a few counts were recorded for the clone carrying this T cell receptor (beta chain). What it recognizes is unknown. Germline V gene data show CDR1 as SGHTA and CDR2 as FQGNSA. The CDR3 sequence is 12 residues long. V was shortened by 5 bases and J by 7 bases, with 11 bases between the two germline ends. The data were taken from a study of cytomegalovirus exposure and HLA in healthy donors. Study information: The approximately 670 first-cohort repertoires and the approximately 130 validation repertoires shared the same platform, a later analysis reported. Regarding the study as a whole: A list of 164 TCR beta chains associated with cytomegalovirus was given.

Separate from the approximately 670-subject first cohort was the roughly 130-subject validation cohort, to which the donors belonged. Profiled with immunoSEQ multiplex PCR; TCRdb holds only in-frame clones, not every one. The repertoire holds about 92,000 clones, with about 94% as singletons. The chain links TRBV7-2 to TRBJ1-2; D is perhaps TRBD1 (6 bases). This clonotype originated in a woman under 40 in good health and CMV-seropositive. The sample taken for sequencing was PBMCs. The CDR3 region has the DNA TGTGCCAGCAGCCTTCAGGGGAGTGGCTACACCTTC. Its protein product is CASSLQGSGYTF.